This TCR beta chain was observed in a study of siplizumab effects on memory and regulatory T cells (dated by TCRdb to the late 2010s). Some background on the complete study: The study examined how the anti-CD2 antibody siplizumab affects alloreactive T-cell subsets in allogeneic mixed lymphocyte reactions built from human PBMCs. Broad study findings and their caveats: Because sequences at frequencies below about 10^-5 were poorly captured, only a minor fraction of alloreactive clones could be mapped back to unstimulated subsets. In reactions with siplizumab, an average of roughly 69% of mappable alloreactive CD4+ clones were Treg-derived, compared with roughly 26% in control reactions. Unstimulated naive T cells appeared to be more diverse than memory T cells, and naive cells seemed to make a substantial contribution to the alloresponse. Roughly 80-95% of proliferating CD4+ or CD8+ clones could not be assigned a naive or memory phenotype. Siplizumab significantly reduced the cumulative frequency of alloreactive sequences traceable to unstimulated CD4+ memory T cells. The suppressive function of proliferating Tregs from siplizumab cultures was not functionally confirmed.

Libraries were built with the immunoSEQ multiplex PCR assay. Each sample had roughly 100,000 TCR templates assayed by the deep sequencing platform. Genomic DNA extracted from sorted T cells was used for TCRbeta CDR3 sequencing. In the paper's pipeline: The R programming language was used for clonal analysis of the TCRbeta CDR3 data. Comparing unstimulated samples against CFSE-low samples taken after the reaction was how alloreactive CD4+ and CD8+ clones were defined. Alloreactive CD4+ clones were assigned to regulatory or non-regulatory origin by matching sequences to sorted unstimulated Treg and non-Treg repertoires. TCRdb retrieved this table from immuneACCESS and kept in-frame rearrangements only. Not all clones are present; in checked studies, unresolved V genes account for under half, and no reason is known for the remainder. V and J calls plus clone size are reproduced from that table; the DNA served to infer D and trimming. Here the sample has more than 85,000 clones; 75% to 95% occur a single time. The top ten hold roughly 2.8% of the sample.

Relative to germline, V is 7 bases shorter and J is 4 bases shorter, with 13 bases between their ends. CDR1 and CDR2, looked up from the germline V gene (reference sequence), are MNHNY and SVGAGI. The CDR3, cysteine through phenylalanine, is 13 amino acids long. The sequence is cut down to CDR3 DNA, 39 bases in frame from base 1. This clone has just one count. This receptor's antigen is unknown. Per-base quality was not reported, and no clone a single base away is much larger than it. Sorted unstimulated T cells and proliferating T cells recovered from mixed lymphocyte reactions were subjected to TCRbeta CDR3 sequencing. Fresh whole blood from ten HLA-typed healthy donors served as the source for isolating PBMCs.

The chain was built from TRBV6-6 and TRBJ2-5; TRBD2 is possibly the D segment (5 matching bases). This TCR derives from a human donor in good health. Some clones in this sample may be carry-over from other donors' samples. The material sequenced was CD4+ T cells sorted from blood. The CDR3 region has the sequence CASKDSRRETQYF. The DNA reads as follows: TGTGCCAGCAAGGACTCGAGGAGAGAGACCCAGTACTTC.